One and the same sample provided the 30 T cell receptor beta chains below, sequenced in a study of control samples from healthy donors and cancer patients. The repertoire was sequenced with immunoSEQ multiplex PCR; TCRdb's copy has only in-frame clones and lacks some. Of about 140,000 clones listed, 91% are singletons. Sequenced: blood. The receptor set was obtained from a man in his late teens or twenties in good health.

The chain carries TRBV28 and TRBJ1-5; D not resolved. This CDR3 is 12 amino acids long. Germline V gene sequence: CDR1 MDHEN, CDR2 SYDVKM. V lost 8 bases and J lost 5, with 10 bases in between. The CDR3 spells CASWSGDQPQHF. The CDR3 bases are TGTGCCAGCTGGTCCGGCGATCAGCCCCAGCATTTT.

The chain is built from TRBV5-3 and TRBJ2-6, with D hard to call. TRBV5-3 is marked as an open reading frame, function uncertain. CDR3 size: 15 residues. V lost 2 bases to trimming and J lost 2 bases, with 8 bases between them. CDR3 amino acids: CARSFGKTGANVLTF. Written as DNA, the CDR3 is TGTGCCAGAAGCTTCGGCAAGACTGGGGCCAACGTCCTGACTTTC.

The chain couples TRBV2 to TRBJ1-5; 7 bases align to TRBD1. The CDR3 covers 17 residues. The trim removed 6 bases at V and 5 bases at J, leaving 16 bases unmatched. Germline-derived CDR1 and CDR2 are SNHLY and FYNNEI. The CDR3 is CASRLMTGPAMDQPQHF. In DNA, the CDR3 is TGTGCCAGCAGACTGATGACAGGGCCTGCAATGGATCAGCCCCAGCATTTT.

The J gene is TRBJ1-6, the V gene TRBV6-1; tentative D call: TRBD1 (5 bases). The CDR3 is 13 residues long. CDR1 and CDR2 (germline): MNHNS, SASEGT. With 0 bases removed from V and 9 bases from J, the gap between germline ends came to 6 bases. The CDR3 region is CASSEADSSPLHF. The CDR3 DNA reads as TGTGCCAGCAGTGAAGCAGACAGTTCACCCCTCCACTTT.

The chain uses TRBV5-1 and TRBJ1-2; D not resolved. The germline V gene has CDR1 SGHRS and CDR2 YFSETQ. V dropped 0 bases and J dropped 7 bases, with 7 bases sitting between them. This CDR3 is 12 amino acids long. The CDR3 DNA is TGCGCCAGCAGCTTGGGGGGAGCTGGCTACACCTTC. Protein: CASSLGGAGYTF.

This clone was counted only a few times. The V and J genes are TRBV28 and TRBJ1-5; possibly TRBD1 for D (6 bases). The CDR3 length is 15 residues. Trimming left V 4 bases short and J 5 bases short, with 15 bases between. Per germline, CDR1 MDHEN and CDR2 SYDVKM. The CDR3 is CASSSPTGLDQPQHF. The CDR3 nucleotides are TGTGCCAGCAGTTCCCCAACAGGGCTGGATCAGCCCCAGCATTTT.

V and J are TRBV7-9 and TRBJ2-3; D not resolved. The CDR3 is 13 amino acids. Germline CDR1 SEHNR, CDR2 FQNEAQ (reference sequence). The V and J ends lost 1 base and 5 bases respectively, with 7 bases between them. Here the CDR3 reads CASSLDSEDTQYF. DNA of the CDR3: TGTGCCAGCAGCTTAGACTCGGAAGATACGCAGTATTTT.

CDR3 loop: CASSPPVRPRSGNTIYF. CDR3 DNA: TGTGCCAGCTCACCACCGGTCAGGCCCCGCTCTGGAAACACCATATATTTT. The rearrangement links TRBV18 to TRBJ1-3; no clear D gene. The CDR3 is made up of 17 amino acids. Germline V gene data show CDR1 as KGHSH and CDR2 as LQKENI. The V gene lost 0 bases and the J gene lost 0 bases, with 12 bases spanning the gap.

CDR3 amino acids: CASTQVRQGRGEQYF. The CDR3 DNA sequence: TGTGCCAGCACTCAGGTCAGGCAGGGGCGGGGGGAGCAGTACTTC. V usage is TRBV2 and J usage is TRBJ2-7; D possibly corresponds to TRBD2 (7 bases). CDR1 is SNHLY and CDR2 is FYNNEI in the germline V gene. V was cut by 7 bases and J by 7 bases, with 23 bases left in between. The CDR3 is made up of 15 amino acids. Using reference TRBV2 and TRBJ2-7 for the parts outside the CDR3, the full variable domain is EPEVTQTPSHQVTQMGQEVILRCVPISNHLYFYWYRQILGQKVEFLVSFYNNEISEKSEIFDDQFSVERPDGSNFTLKIRSTKLEDSAMYFCASTQVRQGRGEQYFGPGTRLTVT.

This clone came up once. Here the CDR3 reads CAWSVPILAGPKETQYF. The CDR3 DNA reads as TGTGCCTGGAGCGTACCTATTCTAGCGGGGCCCAAAGAGACCCAGTACTTC. V gene TRBV30 combines with J gene TRBJ2-5, with 9 bases identical to TRBD2. J gave up 3 bases and V 3 bases, and 14 bases lay outside the gene matches. Looked up from germline, CDR1 is GTSNPN and CDR2 is SVGIG (reference sequence). The CDR3 is made up of 17 amino acids.

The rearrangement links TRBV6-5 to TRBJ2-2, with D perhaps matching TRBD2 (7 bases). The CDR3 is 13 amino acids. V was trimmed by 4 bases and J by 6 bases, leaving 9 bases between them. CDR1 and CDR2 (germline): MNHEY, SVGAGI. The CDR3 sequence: CASSWGGPGELFF. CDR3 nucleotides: TGTGCCAGCAGTTGGGGGGGGCCCGGGGAGCTGTTTTTT.

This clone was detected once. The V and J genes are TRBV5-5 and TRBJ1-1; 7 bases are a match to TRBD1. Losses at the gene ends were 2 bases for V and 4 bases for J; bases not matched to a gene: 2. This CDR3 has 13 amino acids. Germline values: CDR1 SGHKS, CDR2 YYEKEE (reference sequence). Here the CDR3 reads CASSLPGGTEAFF. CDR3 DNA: TGTGCCAGCAGCTTACCAGGGGGCACTGAAGCTTTCTTT.

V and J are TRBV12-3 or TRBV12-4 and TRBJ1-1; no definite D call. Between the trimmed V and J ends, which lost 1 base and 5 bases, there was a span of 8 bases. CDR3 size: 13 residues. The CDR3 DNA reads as TGTGCCAGCAGTTTAGGGGATTGGACTGAAGCTTTCTTT. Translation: CASSLGDWTEAFF.

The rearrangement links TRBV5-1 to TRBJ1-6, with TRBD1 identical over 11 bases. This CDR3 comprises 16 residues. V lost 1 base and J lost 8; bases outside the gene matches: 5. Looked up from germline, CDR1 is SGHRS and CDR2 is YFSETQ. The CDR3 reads CASSLRTGGSYSPLHF. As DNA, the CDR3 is TGCGCCAGCAGCTTGAGGACAGGGGGCTCGTATTCACCCCTCCACTTT.

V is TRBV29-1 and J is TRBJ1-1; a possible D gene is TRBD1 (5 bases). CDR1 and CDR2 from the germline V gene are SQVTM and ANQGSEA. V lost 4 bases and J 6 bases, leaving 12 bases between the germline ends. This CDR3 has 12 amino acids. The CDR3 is CSVVGTASEAFF. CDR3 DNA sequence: TGCAGCGTTGTCGGGACTGCTTCTGAAGCTTTCTTT.

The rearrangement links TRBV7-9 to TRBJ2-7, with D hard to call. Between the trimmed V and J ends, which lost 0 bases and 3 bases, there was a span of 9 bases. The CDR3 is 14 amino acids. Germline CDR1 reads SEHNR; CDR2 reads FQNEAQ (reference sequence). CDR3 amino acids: CASSLAAQDYEQYF. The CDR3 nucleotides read TGTGCCAGCAGCTTAGCCGCCCAAGACTACGAGCAGTACTTC.

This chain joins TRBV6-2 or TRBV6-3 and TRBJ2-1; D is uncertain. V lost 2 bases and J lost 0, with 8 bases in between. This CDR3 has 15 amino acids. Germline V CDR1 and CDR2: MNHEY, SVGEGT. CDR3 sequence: CASSYDFGSYNEQFF. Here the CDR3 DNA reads TGTGCCAGCAGTTACGACTTCGGCTCCTACAATGAGCAGTTCTTC.

The CDR3 loop reads CASSYGQEPYSNQPQHF. The CDR3 coding sequence is TGTGCCAGCAGCTACGGACAGGAACCGTATAGCAATCAGCCCCAGCATTTT. J is TRBJ1-5 and V is TRBV7-8, with TRBD1 matching over 7 bases. V shed 4 bases and J 0 bases; nucleotides not matched to a gene: 9. The CDR3 runs 17 residues. CDR1 is SGHVS and CDR2 is FQNEAQ in the germline V gene.

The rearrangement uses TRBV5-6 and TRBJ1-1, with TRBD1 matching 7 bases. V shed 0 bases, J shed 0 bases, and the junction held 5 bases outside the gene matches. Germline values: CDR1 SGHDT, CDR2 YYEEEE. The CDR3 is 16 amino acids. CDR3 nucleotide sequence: TGTGCCAGCAGCTTGGGGGACAGAGATTTGAACACTGAAGCTTTCTTT. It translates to CASSLGDRDLNTEAFF.

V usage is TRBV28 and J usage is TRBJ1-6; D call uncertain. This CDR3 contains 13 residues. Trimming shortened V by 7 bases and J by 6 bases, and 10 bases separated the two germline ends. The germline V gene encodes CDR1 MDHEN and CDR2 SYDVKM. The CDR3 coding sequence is TGTGCCAGCAAGTGGAACGGTAATTCACCCCTCCACTTT. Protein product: CASKWNGNSPLHF.

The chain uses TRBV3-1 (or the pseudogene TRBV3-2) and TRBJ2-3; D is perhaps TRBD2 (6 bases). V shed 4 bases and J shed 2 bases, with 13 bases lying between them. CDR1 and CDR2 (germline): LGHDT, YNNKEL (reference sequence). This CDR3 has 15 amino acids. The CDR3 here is CASSRDSRYTDTQYF. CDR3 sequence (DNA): TGTGCCAGCAGCCGGGACTCCCGTTACACAGATACGCAGTATTTT.

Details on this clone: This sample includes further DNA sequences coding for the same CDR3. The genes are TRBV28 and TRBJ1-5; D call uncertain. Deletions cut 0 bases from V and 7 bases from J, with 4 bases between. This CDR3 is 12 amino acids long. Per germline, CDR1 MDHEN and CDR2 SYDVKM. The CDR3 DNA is TGTGCCAGCAGTTTATGGGGACAGCCCCAGCATTTT. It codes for CASSLWGQPQHF.

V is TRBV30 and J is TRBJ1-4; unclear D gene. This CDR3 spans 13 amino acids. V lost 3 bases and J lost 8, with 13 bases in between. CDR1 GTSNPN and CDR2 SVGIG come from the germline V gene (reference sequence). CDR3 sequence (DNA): TGTGCCTGGAGAAGAGGGAGAGGAGAAAAACTGTTTTTT. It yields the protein CAWRRGRGEKLFF.

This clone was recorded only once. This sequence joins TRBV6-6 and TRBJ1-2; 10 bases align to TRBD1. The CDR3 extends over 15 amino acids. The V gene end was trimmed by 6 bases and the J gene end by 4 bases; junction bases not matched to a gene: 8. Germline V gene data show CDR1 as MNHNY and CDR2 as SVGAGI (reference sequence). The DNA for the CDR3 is TGTGCCAGCAGATCGGGACAGGGGCTTGTCTATGGCTACACCTTC. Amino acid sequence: CASRSGQGLVYGYTF.

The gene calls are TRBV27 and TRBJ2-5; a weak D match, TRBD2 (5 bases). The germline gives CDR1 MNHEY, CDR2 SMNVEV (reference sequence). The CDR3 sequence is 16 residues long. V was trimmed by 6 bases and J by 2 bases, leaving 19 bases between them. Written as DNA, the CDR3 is TGTGCCAGCAGCATGCTCGAGAGGGCCGAACAAGAGACCCAGTACTTC. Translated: CASSMLERAEQETQYF.

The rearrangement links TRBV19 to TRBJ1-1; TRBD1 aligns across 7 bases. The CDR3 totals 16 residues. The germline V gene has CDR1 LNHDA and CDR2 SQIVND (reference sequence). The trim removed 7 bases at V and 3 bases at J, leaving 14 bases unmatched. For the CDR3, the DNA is TGTGCCAGTATTTGGGCCGGTGGGACAGTTTACACTGAAGCTTTCTTT. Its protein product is CASIWAGGTVYTEAFF.

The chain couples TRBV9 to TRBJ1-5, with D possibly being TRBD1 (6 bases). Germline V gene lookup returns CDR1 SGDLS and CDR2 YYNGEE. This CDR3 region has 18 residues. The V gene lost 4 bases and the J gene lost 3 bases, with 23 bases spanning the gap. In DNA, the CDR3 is TGTGCCAGCAGCTTCGGGGGGGCCCCTCGGGGGGACAATCAGCCCCAGCATTTT. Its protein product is CASSFGGAPRGDNQPQHF.

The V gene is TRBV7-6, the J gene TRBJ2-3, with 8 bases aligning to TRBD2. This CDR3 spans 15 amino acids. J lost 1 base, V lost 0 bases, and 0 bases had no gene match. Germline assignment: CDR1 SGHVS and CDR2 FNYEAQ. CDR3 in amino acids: CASSLATSGTDTQYF. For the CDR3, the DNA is TGTGCCAGCAGCTTAGCGACTAGCGGCACAGATACGCAGTATTTT. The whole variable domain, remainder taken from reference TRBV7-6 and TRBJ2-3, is GAGVSQSPRYKVTKRGQDVALRCDPISGHVSLYWYRQALGQGPEFLTYFNYEAQQDKSGLPNDRFSAERPEGSISTLTIQRTEQRDSAMYRCASSLATSGTDTQYFGPGTRLTVL.

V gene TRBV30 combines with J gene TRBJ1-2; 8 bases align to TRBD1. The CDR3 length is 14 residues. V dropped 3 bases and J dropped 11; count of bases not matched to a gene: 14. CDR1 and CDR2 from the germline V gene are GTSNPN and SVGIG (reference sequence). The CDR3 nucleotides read TGTGCCTGGAGACGGACAGGGTCTCGAGACGGGTACACCTTC. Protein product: CAWRRTGSRDGYTF.

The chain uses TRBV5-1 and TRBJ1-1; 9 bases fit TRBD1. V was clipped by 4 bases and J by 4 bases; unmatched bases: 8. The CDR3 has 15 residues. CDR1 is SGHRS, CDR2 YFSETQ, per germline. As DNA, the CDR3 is TGCGCCAGCAGCACCAGGACAGGGGACGCCACTGAAGCTTTCTTT. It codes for CASSTRTGDATEAFF.